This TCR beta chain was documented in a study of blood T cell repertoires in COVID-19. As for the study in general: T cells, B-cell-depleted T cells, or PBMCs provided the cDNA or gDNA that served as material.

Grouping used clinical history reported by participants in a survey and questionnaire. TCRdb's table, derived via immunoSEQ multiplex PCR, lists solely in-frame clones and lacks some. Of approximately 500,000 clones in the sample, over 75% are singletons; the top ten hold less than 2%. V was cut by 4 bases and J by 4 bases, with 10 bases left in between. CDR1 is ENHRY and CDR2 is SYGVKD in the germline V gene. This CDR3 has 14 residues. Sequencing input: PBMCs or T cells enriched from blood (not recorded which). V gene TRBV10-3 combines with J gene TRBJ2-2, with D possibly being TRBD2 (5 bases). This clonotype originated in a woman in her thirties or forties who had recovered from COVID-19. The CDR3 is CAISAPEGTGELFF. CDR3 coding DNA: TGTGCCATCAGTGCACCTGAGGGCACCGGGGAGCTGTTTTTT.